The 29 T cell receptor beta chains below all came from one sample that was sequenced in a study of regulatory T cells in long-lasting Graves disease. Building the TCR beta libraries relied on iRepertoire HTBI primers, and CDR3 regions underwent Arm-PCR. TCRdb ran MiXCR on the multiplex PCR reads and lists one entry per CDR3 protein. The sample carries hundreds of thousands of distinct CDR3 sequences, about 30% recorded once. Stated time point: persistent/refractory GD, antithyroid drugs over 5 years with positive TRAb. The TCR library was prepared using RNA isolated from PBMCs. The source was peripheral blood mononuclear cells (PBMCs), collected when the disease was refractory, from a patient treated with antithyroid drugs. All receptors come from a female donor with Graves disease.

The CDR3 is CASSYLRQTKGYTF. The CDR3 DNA follows: TGTGCCAGCAGTTACCTCAGACAGACTAAAGGCTACACCTTC. The chain has TRBV6-9 and TRBJ1-2, with D perhaps TRBD1 (5 bases). This CDR3 is built from 14 residues. Trimming removed 3 bases at V and 8 bases at J, with 16 bases between. Germline V gives CDR1 MNHGY, CDR2 SVAAGI.

The chain combines TRBV29-1 with TRBJ2-7; TRBD1 matches at 7 bases. Trimming took 2 bases from V and 3 from J; bases not matched to a gene: 10. The CDR3 spans 15 residues. Germline lookup yields CDR1 SQVTM and CDR2 ANQGSEA. The chain's CDR3 is CSVESRQGRDYEQYF. CDR3 bases: TGCAGCGTTGAATCCCGACAGGGTCGGGACTACGAGCAGTACTTC.

To note about this clonotype: Compared with germline, one end of the junction differs, possibly owing to a read error. The J gene is TRBJ2-7, the V gene TRBV11-2; possibly TRBD1 for D (5 bases). Germline CDR1 SGHAT, CDR2 FQNNGV. The CDR3 extends over 12 amino acids. As DNA, the CDR3 is TGTGCCAGCAGCTTGCAGGGCGCCGCCCTCAAGTTC. Protein: CASSLQGAALKF.

The chain couples TRBV19 to TRBJ1-2, with a possible D match to TRBD1 (5 bases). The CDR3 extends over 17 amino acids. CDR1 LNHDA and CDR2 SQIVND come from the germline V gene (reference sequence). Trimming removed 4 bases from V and 4 bases from J, with 22 bases in between. CDR3 sequence (DNA): TGTGCCAGTAGTACGTCGGGACGGGAGGCTTTTGTCTATGGCTACACCTTC. Amino acid sequence: CASSTSGREAFVYGYTF.

This clonotype was detected only a few times. The J gene is TRBJ1-4, the V gene TRBV20-1; D is unresolved. The CDR3 is 13 amino acids. Trimming took 0 bases from V and 6 from J, leaving 8 bases between them. Germline CDR1 reads DFQATT; CDR2 reads SNEGSKA (reference sequence). This CDR3 reads CSARDLADEKLFF. CDR3 DNA: TGCAGTGCTAGAGATCTGGCGGATGAAAAACTGTTTTTT.

In its sample, this clonotype was seen a few times. This chain links TRBV6-1 with TRBJ1-5; D unclear. The CDR3 length is 14 residues. The V gene's germline CDR1 is MNHNS and CDR2 SASEGT. V lost 4 bases and J 3 bases, leaving 10 bases between the germline ends. The DNA of the CDR3 is TGTGCCAGCAGTGTATGGCAGGTCAATCAGCCCCAGCATTTT. Its translation: CASSVWQVNQPQHF.

The V and J genes are TRBV28 and TRBJ2-6; D unresolved. The CDR3 runs to 13 residues. Germline CDR1 MDHEN, CDR2 SYDVKM. The V end was cut by 8 bases, the J end by 4 bases, with 9 bases between. CDR3: CASVPTGANVLTF. The CDR3 nucleotides read TGTGCCAGCGTTCCGACCGGGGCCAACGTCCTGACTTTC. The whole variable domain, filled in from reference TRBV28 and TRBJ2-6, reads DVKVTQSSRYLVKRTGEKVFLECVQDMDHENMFWYRQDPGLGLRLIYFSYDVKMKEKGDIPEGYSVSREKKERFSLILESASTNQTSMYLCASVPTGANVLTFGAGSRLTVL.

The rearrangement uses TRBV20-1 and TRBJ2-6; no clear D. Per germline, CDR1 DFQATT and CDR2 SNEGSKA (reference sequence). The CDR3 runs 14 residues. Trimming cost V 4 bases and J 0 bases, with 7 bases left between them. CDR3 region: CSAIRDSGANVLTF. The CDR3 DNA follows: TGCAGTGCTATAAGGGACTCTGGGGCCAACGTCCTGACTTTC.

There are a few counts of this clonotype. The J gene is TRBJ2-7, the V gene TRBV28; TRBD1 agrees at 8 bases. Germline CDR1 and CDR2: MDHEN and SYDVKM. The CDR3 runs to 19 residues. Unmatched junction bases numbered 20, after V lost 3 bases and J lost 4 bases. The CDR3 sequence: CASSFPNPSRGREKYEQYF. Here the CDR3 DNA reads TGTGCCAGCAGTTTCCCCAACCCTTCCAGGGGGCGAGAAAAGTACGAGCAGTACTTC.

The chain uses TRBV19 and TRBJ2-5; D gene ambiguous. Germline V gene lookup returns CDR1 LNHDA and CDR2 SQIVND (reference sequence). Trimming shortened V by 3 bases and J by 3 bases, and 23 bases separated the two germline ends. The CDR3 has 18 amino acids. The DNA for the CDR3 is TGTGCCAGTAGTATGTCGAGGTCTACTTCCTCTCCCAAAGAGACCCAGTACTTC. Its protein is CASSMSRSTSSPKETQYF.

This clonotype appeared a few times. The genes are TRBV6-2 or TRBV6-3 and TRBJ1-2, with TRBD1 identical over 7 bases. The CDR3 loop spans 16 amino acids. The germline CDR1 and CDR2 sequences are MNHEY and SVGEGT. Germline trimming cut 2 bases from V and 8 bases from J; bases unmatched to any gene: 14. The CDR3 DNA reads as TGTGCCAGCAGTTACCGGGACAGAATATTCCCGTTCGGCTACACCTTC. Translation: CASSYRDRIFPFGYTF.

This chain joins TRBV10-3 and TRBJ1-6, with a weak D call TRBD1 (5 bases). Germline CDR1 reads ENHRY; CDR2 reads SYGVKD. V gave up 10 bases and J gave up 10 bases, with 17 bases separating them. This CDR3 is built from 13 residues. Here the CDR3 reads CATRGGFGSPLHF. The CDR3, as DNA: TGTGCCACGCGGGGGGGGTTTGGCTCACCCCTCCACTTT.

This clonotype was detected many times. The chain combines TRBV5-5 with TRBJ2-2; D not certain. The CDR3 extends over 13 amino acids. V gave up 2 bases and J gave up 5 bases, with 7 bases separating them. CDR1 SGHKS and CDR2 YYEKEE come from the germline V gene (reference sequence). The CDR3 loop reads CASSLTVTGELFF. CDR3 nucleotide sequence: TGTGCCAGCAGCTTAACCGTGACCGGGGAGCTGTTTTTT.

In this sample, this clonotype turned up a few times. The chain employs TRBV27 and TRBJ1-2; D possibly corresponds to TRBD1 (6 bases). Germline assignment: CDR1 MNHEY and CDR2 SMNVEV (reference sequence). The CDR3 is 14 amino acids. V dropped 3 bases and J dropped 1 base, with 9 bases sitting between them. CDR3 in amino acids: CASSFTGNNYGYTF. In nucleotides, the CDR3 is TGTGCCAGCAGTTTTACAGGGAATAACTATGGCTACACCTTC.

V gene TRBV6-2 or TRBV6-3 combines with J gene TRBJ2-7, with TRBD1 identical over 10 bases. The V gene's germline CDR1 is MNHEY and CDR2 SVGEGT. Germline trimming cut 6 bases from V and 2 bases from J; bases unmatched to any gene: 4. CDR3 length: 14 amino acids. In nucleotides, the CDR3 is TGTGCCAGCAGACTGGGACAGGGGACCTACGAGCAGTACTTC. Translation gives CASRLGQGTYEQYF.

This clonotype was observed at least ten times. V and J are TRBV2 and TRBJ1-1; a possible D gene is TRBD1 (6 bases). Trimming removed 5 bases at V and 0 bases at J, with 7 bases between. Germline CDR1 reads SNHLY; CDR2 reads FYNNEI. The CDR3 runs to 13 residues. The CDR3 reads CASSYRVNTEAFF. For the CDR3, the DNA is TGTGCCAGCAGTTACAGGGTGAACACTGAAGCTTTCTTT.

The chain combines TRBV19 with TRBJ1-1; the match to TRBD1 covers 12 bases. Germline CDR1 reads LNHDA; CDR2 reads SQIVND (reference sequence). The length of the CDR3 is 16 residues. Losses at the gene ends were 4 bases for V and 5 bases for J; bases not matched to a gene: 8. CDR3: CASSKGDRGRRTEAFF. The CDR3 DNA reads TGTGCCAGTAGTAAGGGGGACAGGGGGCGCAGGACTGAAGCTTTCTTT.

In regard to this clonotype: Given a much more abundant clone one base away, this may be a read error. This sequence joins TRBV27 and TRBJ1-2; tentatively, D is TRBD1 (6 bases). Germline V CDR1 and CDR2: MNHEY, SMNVEV (reference sequence). This CDR3 region has 14 residues. The V end was cut by 5 bases, the J end by 0 bases, with 10 bases between. The CDR3 sequence is CASSARQANYGYTF. For the CDR3, the DNA is TGTGCCAGCAGTGCGCGACAGGCTAACTATGGCTACACCTTC.

This clonotype was detected only a few times. The chain combines TRBV27 with TRBJ1-5; TRBD1 matches at 8 bases. CDR3 length: 18 amino acids. Trimming at V came to 5 bases and at J to 5 bases, leaving 17 bases not matched to a gene. CDR1 MNHEY and CDR2 SMNVEV come from the germline V gene (reference sequence). The CDR3 loop is CASSPKKKDRVYDQPQHF. As DNA, the CDR3 is TGTGCCAGCAGTCCGAAAAAAAAGGACAGGGTATACGATCAGCCCCAGCATTTT.

V and J are TRBV19 and TRBJ2-5, with D tentatively TRBD1 (5 bases). Germline CDR1 and CDR2: LNHDA and SQIVND (reference sequence). V lost 2 bases and J lost 1, with 8 bases in between. This CDR3 has 14 residues. In nucleotides, the CDR3 is TGTGCCAGTAGTATAAGGGGCGTCCAAGAGACCCAGTACTTC. Its protein product is CASSIRGVQETQYF. Looking up the rest from reference TRBV19 and TRBJ2-5 gives the full variable domain: DGGITQSPKYLFRKEGQNVTLSCEQNLNHDAMYWYRQDPGQGLRLIYYSQIVNDFQKGDIAEGYSVSREKKESFPLTVTSAQKNPTAFYLCASSIRGVQETQYFGPGTRLLVL.

This clonotype has at least ten counts. The genes are TRBV28 and TRBJ1-2, with D possibly matching TRBD1 (5 bases). The CDR3 has 15 amino acids. The V end lost 3 bases, the J end lost 1 base, and 12 bases lay between the germline ends. Looked up from germline, CDR1 is MDHEN and CDR2 is SYDVKM. As DNA, the CDR3 is TGTGCCAGCAGTTTGATTGGCAGGGATAACTATGGCTACACCTTC. Its translation is CASSLIGRDNYGYTF.

In its sample, this clonotype was seen many times. The gene calls are TRBV7-2 and TRBJ1-1, with TRBD1 as a possible D gene (6 bases). The CDR3 is made up of 14 amino acids. Germline CDR1 and CDR2: SGHTA and FQGNSA. V was shortened by 5 bases and J by 4 bases, with 14 bases between the two germline ends. The CDR3 protein is CASSVEGGRTEAFF. CDR3 DNA: TGTGCCAGCAGCGTTGAAGGGGGGCGCACTGAAGCTTTCTTT. Full variable domain (rest looked up from reference TRBV7-2 and TRBJ1-1): GAGVSQSPSNKVTEKGKDVELRCDPISGHTALYWYRQSLGQGLEFLIYFQGNSAPDKSGLPSDRFSAERTGGSVSTLTIQRTQQEDSAVYLCASSVEGGRTEAFFGQGTRLTVV.

The rearrangement uses TRBV10-3 and TRBJ1-2; D call uncertain. V lost 11 bases and J lost 2, with 15 bases in between. The CDR3 consists of 13 residues. Germline V gene data show CDR1 as ENHRY and CDR2 as SYGVKD. For the CDR3, the DNA is TGTGCCTCCCAGGCGGAGGGAAACTATGGCTACACCTTC. This codes for CASQAEGNYGYTF.

This clonotype appeared a single time. The chain carries TRBV19 and TRBJ1-2; TRBD1 matches 7 bases. With V trimmed by 4 bases and J by 2 bases, 7 bases remained unmatched. The germline V gene has CDR1 LNHDA and CDR2 SQIVND (reference sequence). The CDR3 has 15 residues. The DNA for the CDR3 is TGTGCCAGTAGTACGGAATCGACAGGGAACTATGGCTACACCTTC. It translates to CASSTESTGNYGYTF.

The V and J genes are TRBV6-1 and TRBJ1-1, with 9 bases that match TRBD1. Trimming cost V 6 bases and J 0 bases; bases outside gene matches: 8. Per germline, CDR1 MNHNS and CDR2 SASEGT. The CDR3 spans 16 residues. CDR3 DNA sequence: TGTGCCAGCAGAGCGGGACAGGGAATGGTGAACACTGAAGCTTTCTTT. It yields the protein CASRAGQGMVNTEAFF.

This clonotype was detected only a few times. V and J are TRBV6-1 and TRBJ1-2; 7 bases fit TRBD1. With V trimmed by 8 bases and J by 8 bases, 17 bases remained unmatched. Germline CDR1 is MNHNS and CDR2 is SASEGT. This CDR3 contains 15 residues. The CDR3 reads CASRESGTAGGGYTF. The CDR3 DNA sequence: TGTGCCAGCCGAGAGAGTGGGACAGCAGGGGGAGGCTACACCTTC.

This clonotype was found a few times. The V call is TRBV15, the J call TRBJ1-5; tentative D call: TRBD1 (5 bases). Trimming shortened V by 8 bases and J by 7 bases, and 12 bases separated the two germline ends. CDR3 size: 12 residues. Per germline, CDR1 LNHNV and CDR2 YYDKDF (reference sequence). The CDR3 sequence: CATGRGRQPQHF. The CDR3 DNA reads as TGTGCCACCGGGAGGGGAAGACAGCCCCAGCATTTT.

The chain joins TRBV28 to TRBJ2-1; TRBD2 aligns across 8 bases. Trimming removed 8 bases from V and 2 bases from J; junction bases left unmatched: 8. The germline gives CDR1 MDHEN, CDR2 SYDVKM. CDR3 length: 15 residues. The CDR3 nucleotides read TGTGCCAGCTTGAGCGGGAGAGGCACCTACAATGAGCAGTTCTTC. Translating gives CASLSGRGTYNEQFF.

Details on this clonotype: One base away lies a much larger clone, so this may be a sequencing read error. The CDR3 region has the DNA TGTGCCAGCAGCCAGACTAGCGCCCGAGCAGAGACCCAGTACTTC. Its translation: CASSQTSARAETQYF. V and J are TRBV3-1 and TRBJ2-5, with TRBD2 identical over 8 bases. J was trimmed by 4 bases and V by 3 bases; bases with no gene match: 7. Germline CDR1 and CDR2: LGHDT and YNNKEL (reference sequence). The CDR3 consists of 15 residues.